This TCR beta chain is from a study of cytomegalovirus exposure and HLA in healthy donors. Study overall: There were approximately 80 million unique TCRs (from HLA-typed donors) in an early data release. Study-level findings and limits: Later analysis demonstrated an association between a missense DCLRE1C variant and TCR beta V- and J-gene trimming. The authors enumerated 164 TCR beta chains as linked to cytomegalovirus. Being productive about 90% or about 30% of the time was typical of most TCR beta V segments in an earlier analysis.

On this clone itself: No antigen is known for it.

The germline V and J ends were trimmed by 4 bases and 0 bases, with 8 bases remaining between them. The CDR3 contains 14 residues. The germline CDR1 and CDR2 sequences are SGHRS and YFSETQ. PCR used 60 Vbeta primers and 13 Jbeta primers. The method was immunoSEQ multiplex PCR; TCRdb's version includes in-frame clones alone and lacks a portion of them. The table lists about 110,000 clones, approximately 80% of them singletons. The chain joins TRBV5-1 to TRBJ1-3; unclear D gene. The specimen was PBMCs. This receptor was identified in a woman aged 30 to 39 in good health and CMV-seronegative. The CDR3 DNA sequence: TGCGCCAGCAGCGCCGCGAGCTCTGGAAACACCATATATTTT. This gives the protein CASSAASSGNTIYF. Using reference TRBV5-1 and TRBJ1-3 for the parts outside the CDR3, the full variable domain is KAGVTQTPRYLIKTRGQQVTLSCSPISGHRSVSWYQQTPGQGLQFLFEYFSETQRNKGNFPGRFSGRQFSNSRSEMNVSTLELGDSALYLCASSAASSGNTIYFGEGSWLTVV.